Below are 12 T cell receptor beta chains sequenced from a single sample in a study of CD8 T cells in Susac syndrome. cDNA came from roughly 0.47 to 1 ug RNA primed by random hexamers. One entry per CDR3 protein, called by TCRdb with MiXCR from the immunoSEQ multiplex PCR reads. The sample records about 80,000 distinct CDR3 sequences, roughly 90% being singletons. The specimen was CD8+ T cells from PBMCs. The receptors stem from a human donor with multiple sclerosis.

In regard to this clonotype: The junction and the germline gene differ at one end; a read error may be behind it. V is TRBV14 and J is TRBJ1-1, with 10 nucleotides matching TRBD1. Germline V gives CDR1 SGHDN, CDR2 FVKESK. This CDR3 is built from 14 residues. The CDR3 sequence: CASSWGQGFSETFF. CDR3 nucleotides: TGTGCCAGCAGCTGGGGACAGGGGTTTTCTGAAACTTTCTTT.

The V and J genes are TRBV27 and TRBJ2-7; TRBD1 is a possible D gene (7 bases). The CDR3 is 14 amino acids. Between the trimmed V and J ends, which lost 6 bases and 2 bases, there was a span of 14 bases. From germline, CDR1 is MNHEY and CDR2 SMNVEV (reference sequence). Here the CDR3 reads CASSRGTAPYEQYF. In DNA, the CDR3 is TGTGCCAGCAGCCGCGGGACAGCTCCCTACGAGCAGTACTTC.

The DNA of the CDR3 is TGTGCCAGCAGCTTCCCGGTGATTCGGGGGGAGCTGTTTTTT. This translates into CASSFPVIRGELFF. The V gene is TRBV11-2, the J gene TRBJ2-2; D remains ambiguous. V was cut by 3 bases and J by 8 bases, with 13 bases left in between. From germline, CDR1 is SGHAT and CDR2 FQNNGV. The CDR3 has 14 amino acids.

The chain uses TRBV5-6 and TRBJ1-3; no clear D. V was pared by 0 bases and J by 0 bases, with 13 bases between. Germline-derived CDR1 and CDR2 are SGHDT and YYEEEE. CDR3 size: 17 residues. The CDR3 is CASSLEVGSFSGNTIYF. In DNA form, the CDR3 reads TGTGCCAGCAGCTTGGAGGTGGGCAGCTTCTCTGGAAACACCATATATTTT.

This chain joins TRBV29-1 and TRBJ1-1; no firm D call. This CDR3 is 12 amino acids long. Germline V lookup: CDR1 SQVTM, CDR2 ANQGSEA. Trimming took off 7 bases at V and 6 bases at J, with 15 bases between the two ends. CDR3 region: CSGRIGVAEAFF. The CDR3 nucleotides are TGCAGCGGCCGAATAGGTGTAGCTGAAGCTTTCTTT.

The rearrangement links TRBV28 to TRBJ2-7, with D possibly TRBD1 on 6 matching bases. With 5 bases removed from V and 2 bases from J, the gap between germline ends came to 16 bases. Germline CDR1 reads MDHEN; CDR2 reads SYDVKM. CDR3 length: 15 residues. The CDR3, as DNA: TGTGCCAGCAGTGTAACAGGGTCCCAAACCTACGAGCAGTACTTC. Translated, it gives CASSVTGSQTYEQYF.

This clonotype was observed a single time. The gene calls are TRBV28 and TRBJ2-7; D is ambiguous. Germline V gene data show CDR1 as MDHEN and CDR2 as SYDVKM. V was trimmed by 2 bases and J by 6 bases, leaving 14 bases between them. The CDR3 loop spans 14 amino acids. This CDR3 reads CASSLNRAVGEQYF. The CDR3 region has the DNA TGTGCCAGCAGTTTAAATCGGGCTGTCGGCGAGCAGTACTTC.

The chain has TRBV20-1 and TRBJ2-7, with a tentative D call TRBD2 (7 bases). The CDR3 totals 14 residues. Germline assignment: CDR1 DFQATT and CDR2 SNEGSKA (reference sequence). The V and J ends lost 7 bases and 3 bases respectively, with 19 bases between them. This chain's CDR3 is CSVGGGSGFYEQYF. The CDR3 DNA reads as TGCAGTGTAGGGGGGGGTAGCGGCTTCTACGAGCAGTACTTC.

The chain employs TRBV4-1 and TRBJ2-7, with 10 bases matching TRBD1. The CDR3 loop spans 15 amino acids. V shed 1 base and J 2 bases; nucleotides not matched to a gene: 2. CDR1 and CDR2 (germline): MGHRA, YSYEKL. CDR3 coding DNA: TGCGCCAGCAGCCAAGCCGGGACAGGGGCCTACGAGCAGTACTTC. Its protein product is CASSQAGTGAYEQYF.

This clonotype has just one count. The gene calls are TRBV28 and TRBJ2-5; D not resolved. In germline, CDR1 is MDHEN, CDR2 SYDVKM. Trimming shortened V by 3 bases and J by 5 bases, and 10 bases separated the two germline ends. The CDR3 runs to 13 residues. CDR3 nucleotide sequence: TGTGCCAGCAGTTTGGTTAGATGGGAGACCCAGTACTTC. Translated, it gives CASSLVRWETQYF.

This clonotype occurred a few times. This rearrangement joins TRBV9 to TRBJ2-7; TRBD2 agrees at 7 bases. Germline CDR1 is SGDLS and CDR2 is YYNGEE. Germline trimming cut 2 bases from V and 0 bases from J; bases unmatched to any gene: 2. This CDR3 is 14 amino acids long. Here the CDR3 DNA reads TGTGCCAGCAGCGTCGGGGGGAGCTCCTACGAGCAGTACTTC. Its translation is CASSVGGSSYEQYF.

This clonotype was detected only a few times. V is TRBV12-3 or TRBV12-4 and J is TRBJ2-7; no reliable D call. Trimming removed 5 bases at V and 2 bases at J, with 7 bases between. The CDR3 totals 12 residues. Here the CDR3 reads CASSEPTYEQYF. CDR3 sequence (DNA): TGTGCCAGCAGTGAACCTACCTACGAGCAGTACTTC.